The clone carrying this TCR beta chain has at least ten counts. No antigen is known for it. The protocol attached unique molecular identifiers to individual cDNA molecules. MiXCR, run by TCRdb on the 5' RACE reads, gives a single entry per CDR3 protein. The sample holds tens of thousands of distinct CDR3 sequences, approximately 13% seen once. These data come from a study of early T cells in non-severe SARS-CoV-2 infection. Study details: Bulk RNA taken from unsorted whole blood was sequenced, leaving chains unpaired.

The CDR3 loop spans 18 amino acids. J gave up 5 bases and V 4 bases, and 15 bases lay outside the gene matches. In germline, CDR1 is SGHRS, CDR2 YFSETQ. The study's findings and limits: Private and CD4 specificities were missed by VDJdb matching, which favored anti-spike CD8 responses.

V usage is TRBV5-1 and J usage is TRBJ2-5, with 12 bases fitting TRBD2. This clonotype originated in an adult who was a healthcare worker with PCR-confirmed SARS-CoV-2 infection or an uninfected control (not recorded which). The sequenced sample was whole blood. Here the CDR3 DNA reads TGCGCCAGCAGCATTGGACTAGCGGGAACCGGAGGTCGGGAGACCCAGTACTTC. It encodes CASSIGLAGTGGRETQYF. The full variable domain, in which reference TRBV5-1 and TRBJ2-5 provide the parts outside the CDR3, is KAGVTQTPRYLIKTRGQQVTLSCSPISGHRSVSWYQQTPGQGLQFLFEYFSETQRNKGNFPGRFSGRQFSNSRSEMNVSTLELGDSALYLCASSIGLAGTGGRETQYFGPGTRLLVL.